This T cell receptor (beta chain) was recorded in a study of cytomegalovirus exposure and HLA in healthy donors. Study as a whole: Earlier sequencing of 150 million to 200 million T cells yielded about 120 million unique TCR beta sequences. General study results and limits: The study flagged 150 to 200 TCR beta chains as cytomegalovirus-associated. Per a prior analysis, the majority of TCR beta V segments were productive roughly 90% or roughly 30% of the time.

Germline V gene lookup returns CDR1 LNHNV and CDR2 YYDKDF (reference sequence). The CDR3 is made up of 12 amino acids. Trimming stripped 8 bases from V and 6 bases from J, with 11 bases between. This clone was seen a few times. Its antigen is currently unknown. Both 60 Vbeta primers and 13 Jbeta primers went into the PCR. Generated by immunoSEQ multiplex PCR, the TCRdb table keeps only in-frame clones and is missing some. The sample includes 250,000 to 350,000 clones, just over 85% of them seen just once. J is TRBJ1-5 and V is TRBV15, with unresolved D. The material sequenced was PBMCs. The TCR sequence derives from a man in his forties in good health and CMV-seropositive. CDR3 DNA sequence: TGTGCCACCGGGCGGGGAGGTCAGCCCCAGCATTTT. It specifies CATGRGGQPQHF.